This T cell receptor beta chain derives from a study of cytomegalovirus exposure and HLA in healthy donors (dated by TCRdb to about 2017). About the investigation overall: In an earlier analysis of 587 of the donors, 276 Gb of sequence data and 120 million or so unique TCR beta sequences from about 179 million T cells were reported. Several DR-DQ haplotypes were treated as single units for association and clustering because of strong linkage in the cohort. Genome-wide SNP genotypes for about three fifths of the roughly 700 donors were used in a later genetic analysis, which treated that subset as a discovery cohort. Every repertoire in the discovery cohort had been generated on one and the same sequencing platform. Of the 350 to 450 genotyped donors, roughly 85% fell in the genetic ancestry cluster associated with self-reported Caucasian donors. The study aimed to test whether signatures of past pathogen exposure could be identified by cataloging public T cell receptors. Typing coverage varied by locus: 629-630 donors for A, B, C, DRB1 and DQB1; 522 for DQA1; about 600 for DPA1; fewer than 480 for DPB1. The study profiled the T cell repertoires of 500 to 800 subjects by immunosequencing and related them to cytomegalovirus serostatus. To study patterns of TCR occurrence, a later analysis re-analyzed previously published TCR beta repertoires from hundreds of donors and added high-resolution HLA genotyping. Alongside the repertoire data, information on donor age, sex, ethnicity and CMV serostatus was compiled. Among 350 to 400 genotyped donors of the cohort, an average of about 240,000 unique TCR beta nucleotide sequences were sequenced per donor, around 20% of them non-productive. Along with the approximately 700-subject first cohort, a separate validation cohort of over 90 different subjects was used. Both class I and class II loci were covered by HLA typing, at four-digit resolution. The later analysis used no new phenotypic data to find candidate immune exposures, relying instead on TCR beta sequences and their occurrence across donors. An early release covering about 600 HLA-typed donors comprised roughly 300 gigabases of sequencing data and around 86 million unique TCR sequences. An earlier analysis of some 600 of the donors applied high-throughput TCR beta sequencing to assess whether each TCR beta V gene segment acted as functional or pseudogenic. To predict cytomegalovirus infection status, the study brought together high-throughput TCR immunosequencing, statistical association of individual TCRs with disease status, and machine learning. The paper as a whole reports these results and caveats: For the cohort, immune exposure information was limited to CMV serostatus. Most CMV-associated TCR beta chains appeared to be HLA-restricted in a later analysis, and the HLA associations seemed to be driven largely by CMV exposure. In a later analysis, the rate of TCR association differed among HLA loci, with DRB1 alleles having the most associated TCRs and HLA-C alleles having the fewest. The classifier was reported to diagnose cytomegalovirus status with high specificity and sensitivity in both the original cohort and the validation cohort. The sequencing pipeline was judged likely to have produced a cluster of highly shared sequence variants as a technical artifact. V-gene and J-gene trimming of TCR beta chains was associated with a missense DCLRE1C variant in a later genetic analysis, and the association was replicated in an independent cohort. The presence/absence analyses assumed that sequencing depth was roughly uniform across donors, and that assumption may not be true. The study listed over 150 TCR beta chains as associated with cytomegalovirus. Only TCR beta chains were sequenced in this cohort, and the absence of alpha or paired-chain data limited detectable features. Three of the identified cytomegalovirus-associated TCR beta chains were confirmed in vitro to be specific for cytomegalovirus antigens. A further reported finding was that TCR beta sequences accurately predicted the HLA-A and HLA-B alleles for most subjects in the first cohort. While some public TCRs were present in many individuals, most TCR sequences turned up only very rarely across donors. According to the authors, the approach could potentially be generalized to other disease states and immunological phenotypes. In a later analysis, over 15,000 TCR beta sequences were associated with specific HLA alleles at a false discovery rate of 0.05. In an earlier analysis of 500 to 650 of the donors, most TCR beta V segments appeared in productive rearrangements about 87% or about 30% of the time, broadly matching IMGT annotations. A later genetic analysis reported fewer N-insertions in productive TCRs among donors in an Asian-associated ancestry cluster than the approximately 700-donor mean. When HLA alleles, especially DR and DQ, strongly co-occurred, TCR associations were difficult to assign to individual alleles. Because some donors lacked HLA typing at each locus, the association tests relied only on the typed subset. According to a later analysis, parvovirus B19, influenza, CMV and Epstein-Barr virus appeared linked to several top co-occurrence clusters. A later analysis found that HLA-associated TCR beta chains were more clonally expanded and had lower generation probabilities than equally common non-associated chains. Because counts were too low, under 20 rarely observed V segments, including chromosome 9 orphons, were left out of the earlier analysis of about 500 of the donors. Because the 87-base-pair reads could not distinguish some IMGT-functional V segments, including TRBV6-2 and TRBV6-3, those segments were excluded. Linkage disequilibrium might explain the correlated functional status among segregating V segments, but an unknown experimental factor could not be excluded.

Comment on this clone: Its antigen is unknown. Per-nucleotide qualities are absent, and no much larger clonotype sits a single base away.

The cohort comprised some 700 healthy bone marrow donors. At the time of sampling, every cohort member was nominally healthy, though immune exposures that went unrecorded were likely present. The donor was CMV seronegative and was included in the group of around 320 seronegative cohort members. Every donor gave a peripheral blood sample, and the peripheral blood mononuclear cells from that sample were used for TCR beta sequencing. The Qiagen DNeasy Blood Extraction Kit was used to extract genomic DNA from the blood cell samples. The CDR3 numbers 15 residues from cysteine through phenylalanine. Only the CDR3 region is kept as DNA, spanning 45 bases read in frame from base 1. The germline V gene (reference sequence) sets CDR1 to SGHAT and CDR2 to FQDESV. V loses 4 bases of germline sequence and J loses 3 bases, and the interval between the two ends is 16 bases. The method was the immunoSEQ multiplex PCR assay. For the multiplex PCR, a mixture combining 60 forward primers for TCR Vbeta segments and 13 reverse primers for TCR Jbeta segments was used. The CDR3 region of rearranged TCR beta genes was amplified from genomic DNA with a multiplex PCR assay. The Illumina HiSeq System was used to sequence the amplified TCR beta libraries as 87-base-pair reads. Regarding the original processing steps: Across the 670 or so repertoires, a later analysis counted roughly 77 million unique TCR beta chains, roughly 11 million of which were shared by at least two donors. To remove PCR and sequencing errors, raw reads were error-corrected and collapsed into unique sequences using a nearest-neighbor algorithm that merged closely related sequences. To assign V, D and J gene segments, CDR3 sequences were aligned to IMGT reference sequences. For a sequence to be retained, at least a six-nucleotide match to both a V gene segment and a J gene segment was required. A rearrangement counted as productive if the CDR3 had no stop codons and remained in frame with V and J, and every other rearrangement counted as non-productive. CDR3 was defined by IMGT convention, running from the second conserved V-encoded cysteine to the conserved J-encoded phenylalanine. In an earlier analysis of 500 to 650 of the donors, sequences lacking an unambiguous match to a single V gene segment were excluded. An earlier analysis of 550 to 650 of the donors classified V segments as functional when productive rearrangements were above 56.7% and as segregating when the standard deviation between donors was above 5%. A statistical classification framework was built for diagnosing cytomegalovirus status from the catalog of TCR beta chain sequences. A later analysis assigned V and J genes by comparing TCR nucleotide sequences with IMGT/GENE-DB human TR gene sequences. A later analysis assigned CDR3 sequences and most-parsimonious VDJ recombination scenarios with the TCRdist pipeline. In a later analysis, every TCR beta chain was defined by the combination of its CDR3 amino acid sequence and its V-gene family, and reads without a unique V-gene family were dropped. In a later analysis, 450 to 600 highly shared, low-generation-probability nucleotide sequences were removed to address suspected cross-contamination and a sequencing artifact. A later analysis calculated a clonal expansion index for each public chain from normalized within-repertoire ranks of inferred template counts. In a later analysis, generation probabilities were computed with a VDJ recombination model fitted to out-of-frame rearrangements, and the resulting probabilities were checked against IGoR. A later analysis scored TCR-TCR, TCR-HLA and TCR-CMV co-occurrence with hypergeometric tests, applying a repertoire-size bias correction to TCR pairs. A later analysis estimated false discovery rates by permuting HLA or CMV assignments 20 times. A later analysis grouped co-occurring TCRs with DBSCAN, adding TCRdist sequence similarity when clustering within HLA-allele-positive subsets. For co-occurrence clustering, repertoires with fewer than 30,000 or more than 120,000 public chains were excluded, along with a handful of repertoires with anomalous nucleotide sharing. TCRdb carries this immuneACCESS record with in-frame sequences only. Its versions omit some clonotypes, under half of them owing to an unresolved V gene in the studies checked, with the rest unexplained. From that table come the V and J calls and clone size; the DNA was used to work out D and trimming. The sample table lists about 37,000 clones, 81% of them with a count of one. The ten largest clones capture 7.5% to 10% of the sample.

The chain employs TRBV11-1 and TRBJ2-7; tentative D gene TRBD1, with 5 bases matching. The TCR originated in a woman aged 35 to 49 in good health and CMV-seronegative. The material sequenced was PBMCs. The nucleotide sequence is TGTGCCAGCAGCTACGAATCGACAGCGTTCTACGAGCAGTACTTC. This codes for CASSYESTAFYEQYF.